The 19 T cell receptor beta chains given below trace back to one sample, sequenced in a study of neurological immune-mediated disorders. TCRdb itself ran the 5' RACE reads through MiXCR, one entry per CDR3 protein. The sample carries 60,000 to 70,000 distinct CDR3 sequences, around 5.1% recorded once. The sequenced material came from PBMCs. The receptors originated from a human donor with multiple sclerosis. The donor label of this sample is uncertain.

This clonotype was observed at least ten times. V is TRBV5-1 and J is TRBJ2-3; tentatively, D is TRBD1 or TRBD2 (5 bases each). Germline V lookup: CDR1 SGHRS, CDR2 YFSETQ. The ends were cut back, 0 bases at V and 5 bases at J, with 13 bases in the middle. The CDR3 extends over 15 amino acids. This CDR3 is CASSLGGYEQDTQYF. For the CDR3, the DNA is TGCGCCAGCAGCTTGGGGGGGTATGAGCAAGATACGCAGTATTTT.

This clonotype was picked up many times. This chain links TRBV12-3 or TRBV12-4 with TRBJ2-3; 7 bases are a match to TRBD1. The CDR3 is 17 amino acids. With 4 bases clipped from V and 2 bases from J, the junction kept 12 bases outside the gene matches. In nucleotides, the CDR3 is TGTGCCAGCAGTTCAGGTCCGGGACAGACAAACACAGATACGCAGTATTTT. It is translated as CASSSGPGQTNTDTQYF.

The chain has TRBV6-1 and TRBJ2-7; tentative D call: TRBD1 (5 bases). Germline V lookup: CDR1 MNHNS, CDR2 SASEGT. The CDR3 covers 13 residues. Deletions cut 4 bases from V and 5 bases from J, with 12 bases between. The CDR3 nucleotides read TGTGCCAGCAGTGGGCAGGGCGGCCACGAGCAGTACTTC. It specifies CASSGQGGHEQYF.

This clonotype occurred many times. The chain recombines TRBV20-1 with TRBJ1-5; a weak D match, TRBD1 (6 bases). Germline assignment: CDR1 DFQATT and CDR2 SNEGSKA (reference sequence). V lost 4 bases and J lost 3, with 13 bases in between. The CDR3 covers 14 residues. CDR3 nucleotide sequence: TGCAGTGCTAATACGGGGGCTTCCAATCAGCCCCAGCATTTT. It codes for CSANTGASNQPQHF.

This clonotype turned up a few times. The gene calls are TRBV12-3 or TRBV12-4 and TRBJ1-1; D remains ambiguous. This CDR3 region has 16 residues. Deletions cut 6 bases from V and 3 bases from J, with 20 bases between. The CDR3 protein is CASRRSLRGRDTEAFF. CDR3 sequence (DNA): TGTGCCAGCAGACGATCCCTCCGTGGGCGGGACACTGAAGCTTTCTTT.

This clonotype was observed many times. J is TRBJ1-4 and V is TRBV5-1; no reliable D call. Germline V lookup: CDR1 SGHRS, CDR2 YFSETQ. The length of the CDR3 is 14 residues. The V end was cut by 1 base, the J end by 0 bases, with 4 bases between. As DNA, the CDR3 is TGCGCCAGCAGCTTGTCCCCAACTAATGAAAAACTGTTTTTT. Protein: CASSLSPTNEKLFF.

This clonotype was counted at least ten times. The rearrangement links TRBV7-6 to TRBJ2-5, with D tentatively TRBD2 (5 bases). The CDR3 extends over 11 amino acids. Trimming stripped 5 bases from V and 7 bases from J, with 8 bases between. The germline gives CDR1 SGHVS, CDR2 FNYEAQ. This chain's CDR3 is CASSLGGTQYF. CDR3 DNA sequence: TGTGCCAGCAGCCTCGGAGGGACCCAGTACTTC.

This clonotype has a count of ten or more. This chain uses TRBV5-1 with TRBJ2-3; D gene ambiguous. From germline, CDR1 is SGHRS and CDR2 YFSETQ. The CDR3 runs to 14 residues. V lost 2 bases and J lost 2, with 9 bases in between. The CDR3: CASSLSHHTDTQYF. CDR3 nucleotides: TGCGCCAGCAGCTTATCACACCACACAGATACGCAGTATTTT.

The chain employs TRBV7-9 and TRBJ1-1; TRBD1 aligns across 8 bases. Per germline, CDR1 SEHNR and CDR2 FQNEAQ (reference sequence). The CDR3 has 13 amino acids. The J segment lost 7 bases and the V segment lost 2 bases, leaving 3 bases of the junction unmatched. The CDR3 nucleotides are TGTGCCAGCAGCTTACCAGGGGGCATTGAAGCTTTCTTT. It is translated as CASSLPGGIEAFF.

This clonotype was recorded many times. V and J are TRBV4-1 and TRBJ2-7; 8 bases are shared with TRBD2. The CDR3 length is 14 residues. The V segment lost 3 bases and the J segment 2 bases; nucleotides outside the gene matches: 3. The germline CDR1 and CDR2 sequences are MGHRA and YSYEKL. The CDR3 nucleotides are TGCGCCAGCAGCCATCAGGGACTAGCCTACGAGCAGTACTTC. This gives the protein CASSHQGLAYEQYF.

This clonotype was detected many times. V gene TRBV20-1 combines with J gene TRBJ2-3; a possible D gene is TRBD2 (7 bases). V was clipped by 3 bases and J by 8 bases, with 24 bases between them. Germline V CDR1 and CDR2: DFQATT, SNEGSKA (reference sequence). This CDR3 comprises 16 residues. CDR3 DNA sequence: TGCAGTGCTAGTGGGGCCCGGGGCGGGGGCTCCCCTACGCAGTATTTT. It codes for CSASGARGGGSPTQYF.

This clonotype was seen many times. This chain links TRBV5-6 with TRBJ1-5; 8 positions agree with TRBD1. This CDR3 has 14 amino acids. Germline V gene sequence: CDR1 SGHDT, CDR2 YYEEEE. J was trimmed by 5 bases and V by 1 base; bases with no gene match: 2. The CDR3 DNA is TGTGCCAGCAGCTTGTCAGGGGGCGATCAGCCCCAGCATTTT. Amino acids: CASSLSGGDQPQHF.

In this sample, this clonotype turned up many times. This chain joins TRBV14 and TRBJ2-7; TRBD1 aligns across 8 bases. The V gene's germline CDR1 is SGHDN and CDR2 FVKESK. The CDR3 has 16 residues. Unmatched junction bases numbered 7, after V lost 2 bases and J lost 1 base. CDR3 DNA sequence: TGTGCCAGCAGCCAAACTCGGGGGACAGGATCCTACGAGCAGTACTTC. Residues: CASSQTRGTGSYEQYF.

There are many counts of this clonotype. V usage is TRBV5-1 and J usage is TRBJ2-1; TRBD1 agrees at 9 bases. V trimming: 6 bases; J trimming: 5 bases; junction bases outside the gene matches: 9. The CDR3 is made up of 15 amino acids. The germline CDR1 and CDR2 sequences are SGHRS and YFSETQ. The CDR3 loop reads CASNPGGQGNNEQFF. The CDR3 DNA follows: TGCGCCAGCAACCCAGGGGGACAGGGAAACAATGAGCAGTTCTTC.

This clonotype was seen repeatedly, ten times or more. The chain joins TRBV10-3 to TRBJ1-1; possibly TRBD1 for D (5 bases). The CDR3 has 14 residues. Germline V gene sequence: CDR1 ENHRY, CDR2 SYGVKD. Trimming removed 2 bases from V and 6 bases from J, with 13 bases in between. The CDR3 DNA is TGTGCCATCAGTGAGGGGGCTTATCACTCTGAAGCTTTCTTT. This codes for CAISEGAYHSEAFF.

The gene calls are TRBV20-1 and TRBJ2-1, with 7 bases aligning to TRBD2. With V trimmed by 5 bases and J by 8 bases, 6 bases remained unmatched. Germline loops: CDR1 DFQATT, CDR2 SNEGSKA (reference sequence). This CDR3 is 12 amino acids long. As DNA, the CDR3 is TGCAGTGCTCCCCGGACTAGTTATGAGCAGTTCTTC. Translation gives CSAPRTSYEQFF.

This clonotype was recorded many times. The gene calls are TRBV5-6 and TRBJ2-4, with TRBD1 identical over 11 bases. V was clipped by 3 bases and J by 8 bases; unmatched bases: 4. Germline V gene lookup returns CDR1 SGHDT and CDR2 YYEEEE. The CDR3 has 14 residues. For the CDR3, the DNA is TGTGCCAGCAGCTCCCCGGGACAGGGGGACATTCAGTACTTC. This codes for CASSSPGQGDIQYF.

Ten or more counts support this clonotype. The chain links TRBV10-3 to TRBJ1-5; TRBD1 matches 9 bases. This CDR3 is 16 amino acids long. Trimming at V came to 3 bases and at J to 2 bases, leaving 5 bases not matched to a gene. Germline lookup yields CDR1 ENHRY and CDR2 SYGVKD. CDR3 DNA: TGTGCCATCAGTGACAGACAGGGGGACGGCAATCAGCCCCAGCATTTT. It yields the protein CAISDRQGDGNQPQHF.

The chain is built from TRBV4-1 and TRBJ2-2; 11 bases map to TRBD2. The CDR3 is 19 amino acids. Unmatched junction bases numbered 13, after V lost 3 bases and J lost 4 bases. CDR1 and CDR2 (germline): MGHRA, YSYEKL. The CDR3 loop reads CASSHPDAGLADLTGELFF. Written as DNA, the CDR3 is TGCGCCAGCAGCCATCCTGATGCGGGACTAGCGGATCTCACCGGGGAGCTGTTTTTT.